Here is one T cell receptor (beta chain) with its context. This clonotype is a singleton in its sample. Its antigen target is currently unknown. No much larger clonotype is one base removed from it; base qualities were not supplied. The sample originates from a study of blood T cells in healthy people across ages (dated by TCRdb to 2013 to 2016). About the study as a whole: Template switching captured roughly one uniquely barcoded TCR beta cDNA molecule per two T cells in model experiments. The study measured age-related changes in TCR beta repertoire diversity using deep sequencing normalized with unique cDNA molecular identifiers. The donors were split into four age groups: young (average around 15 years), middle-aged (about 40), aged (approximately 60) and long-lived (roughly 86). To avoid experimental bias, donors of different ages were randomly spread across the sequencing lanes. Using the same blood draw, the study looked at two additional independent replicas of 1 million unique cDNA reads for two donors, one aged 18 to 30 and the other aged 80 or older. The paper's findings and limits, for the study overall: Because donor CMV infection status was unknown, age-related changes in expanded clonotypes were potentially confounded. Observed TCR beta diversity correlated strongly with the percentage of naive T cells measured by flow cytometry. Observed TCR beta diversity per million T cells fell roughly linearly with age, and a significant reduction was already apparent by age roughly 41. Compared with the aged group, more naive CD4+ T cells, fewer expanded clones and increased TCR diversity were shown by the long-lived group, suggesting age selection. Total diversity estimates from one million sequenced T cells were considered lower bounds and underestimates. Because profiling used bulk unsorted PBMCs, naive and antigen-experienced compartments could not be compared conclusively.

Systemically healthy Caucasian individuals from Russia, 39 in total and aged about 6 to 90 years, were included as donors. Each donor gave 8 to 10 milliliters of peripheral blood, drawn into EDTA-treated Vacutainer tubes. Ficoll-Paque density-gradient centrifugation was used to isolate PBMCs, with at least 6.5 million obtained per sample. Total RNA, at least 6 micrograms per sample, was extracted from PBMCs with Trizol reagent. For every donor, flow cytometry on a PBMC aliquot measured the percentage of naive CD45RAhigh/CD27high T cells. Germline trimming: 1 base from V, 3 bases from J; junction bases outside gene matches: 2. CDR3 length: 14 amino acids, cysteine to phenylalanine. Only the CDR3 DNA is retained, 42 bases long and in frame from the first base. Per the germline V gene (reference sequence), DFQATT is the CDR1 and SNEGSKA is the CDR2. The library was prepared using 5' RACE. Sequenced on an Illumina HiSeq 2500. A second PCR of about 7 to 12 cycles was performed with a sample-barcoded 5' primer and a J-beta primer mix. A unique molecular identifier was introduced onto each TCR beta cDNA molecule by a template-switch 5' adaptor carrying 12 random nucleotides. Each sample yielded at least 3 million CDR3-containing paired-end reads. The Mint cDNA synthesis kit, primed by a TRBC-specific oligonucleotide, was used to synthesize first-strand cDNA from all RNA. After uracil-DNA glycosylase treatment, a first 18-cycle PCR used universal primers M1SS and BC2_uni_R on all cDNA. The study's processing was this. For normalization, 1 million high-quality reads, each with a distinct molecular identifier, were randomly selected from each sample. Instead of being binned into consensus sequences, reads that shared molecular identifiers were thrown out. MiTCR, with a Q25 quality threshold and the strictest error-elimination algorithm, was used for CDR3 identification, clonotype clustering and error correction. A nonparametric unseen species model with Euler transformation was used to estimate lower-bound total TCR beta diversity. TCRdb itself trimmed the public reads at Q25 with fastp, ran MiXCR and retained productive beta chains. Here each entry gathers all rows of one CDR3 protein and keeps the most common genes and DNA. The V and J calls shown here were made by TCRdb, not taken from the authors' results. For this sample the table gives approximately 940,000 distinct CDR3 sequences, of which around 48% were detected only once. The top ten constitute 13% of the sample.

The chain joins TRBV20-1 to TRBJ2-3, and 9 junction bases match TRBD2. This TCR came from a man aged 30 to 45 in good health. Sequencing input: blood. The CDR3 protein sequence reads: CSARATSGTDTQYF. The sequenced DNA is TGCAGTGCTAGAGCCACTAGCGGGACAGATACGCAGTATTTT.